This T cell receptor beta chain was recorded in a study of blood T cells in healthy people across ages. V lost 2 bases and J 6 bases, leaving 14 bases between the germline ends. CDR3 length: 15 residues. The germline V gene has CDR1 MNHEY and CDR2 SMNVEV (reference sequence). Broader study findings: TCR beta diversity, measured per million T cells, fell in a roughly linear way with age. Researchers deemed the diversity estimates from one million T cells underestimates.

Next came a second PCR, run for about 7 to 12 cycles, which used a sample-barcoded 5' primer along with a J-beta primer mix. Tagging of each cDNA molecule was performed by a template-switch adaptor with 12 random nucleotides. TCRdb reanalysed the 5' RACE reads using MiXCR and keeps one entry per CDR3 protein. Among about 1.5 million distinct CDR3 sequences listed, roughly 43% were seen once. Isolation recovered at least 7 million PBMCs from every sample. Concerning this clonotype: What it recognizes is unknown.

The chain combines TRBV27 with TRBJ1-5, with D hard to call. The clonotype comes from a woman aged 18-29 years in good health. Sequenced input: blood. The CDR3 here is CASSLVPGRSQPQHF. In DNA form, the CDR3 reads TGTGCCAGCAGTTTAGTCCCTGGGCGGTCTCAGCCCCAGCATTTT.